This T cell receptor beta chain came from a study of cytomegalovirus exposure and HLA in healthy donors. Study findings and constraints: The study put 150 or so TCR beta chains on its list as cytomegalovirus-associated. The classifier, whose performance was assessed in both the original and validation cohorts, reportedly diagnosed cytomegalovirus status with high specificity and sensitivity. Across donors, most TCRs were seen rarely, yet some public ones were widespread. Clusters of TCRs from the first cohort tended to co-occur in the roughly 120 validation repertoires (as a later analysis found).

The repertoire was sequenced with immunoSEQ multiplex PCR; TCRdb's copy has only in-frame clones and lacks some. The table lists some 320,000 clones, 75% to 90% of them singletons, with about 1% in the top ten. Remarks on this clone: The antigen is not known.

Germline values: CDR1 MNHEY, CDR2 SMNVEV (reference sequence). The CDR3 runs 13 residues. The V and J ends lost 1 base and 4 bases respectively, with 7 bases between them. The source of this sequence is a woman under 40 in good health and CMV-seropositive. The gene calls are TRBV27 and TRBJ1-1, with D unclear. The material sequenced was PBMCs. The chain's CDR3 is CASSLYTGTEAFF. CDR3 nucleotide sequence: TGTGCCAGCAGTTTATATACGGGCACTGAAGCTTTCTTT.